This record covers a single TCR beta chain. The data stem from a study of blood T cell repertoires in COVID-19. Authors' data handling: Reference gene primer amplification yielded estimated nucleated cell counts. The method was immunoSEQ multiplex PCR; TCRdb's version includes in-frame clones alone and lacks a portion of them. The V and J calls and the clone size are those of that table, but D and trimming were determined from the DNA. The sample has roughly 38,000 clones; around four fifths are singletons. This CDR3 comprises 15 residues. The germline gives CDR1 SGHTA, CDR2 FQGNSA. With 6 bases removed from V and 5 bases from J, the gap between germline ends came to 16 bases.

Specimen: peripheral blood. The chain links TRBV7-2 to TRBJ1-4; no definite D call. The source is a human donor in a cohort sampled during active COVID-19. CDR3 sequence (DNA): TGTGCCAGCAGTCAAAGAGGTGATTACAATGAAAAACTGTTTTTT. It yields the protein CASSQRGDYNEKLFF.